This TCR beta chain was identified during a study of T cell responses to AZD1222 COVID-19 vaccine. This clone was seen only a few times. This table comes from immunoSEQ multiplex PCR, and its TCRdb copy is limited to in-frame clones, with some not included. The sample yields some 130,000 clones, 80% to 90% seen once. The CDR3 spans 14 residues. The V gene end was trimmed by 5 bases and the J gene end by 4 bases; junction bases not matched to a gene: 4. Germline V gene data show CDR1 as SGHTA and CDR2 as FQGTGA. The chain carries TRBV7-3 and TRBJ2-1, with 8 nucleotides matching TRBD1. The clonotype was recovered from an adult who received the AZD1222 COVID-19 vaccine. Sequenced here: peripheral blood, sampled 28 days after the second AZD1222 dose. The CDR3 sequence: CASSPRQGYNEQFF. DNA for the CDR3: TGTGCCAGCAGCCCCCGACAGGGGTACAATGAGCAGTTCTTC.